Included here is one T cell receptor beta chain sequence, with context. Its matching antigen is unknown. The entry originates in a study of T cell responses to AZD1222 COVID-19 vaccine. Notes on the study in general: Females outnumbered males among donors, who were mostly white British; clonal diversity was possibly underestimated. Distributed over spike, vaccine-associated CD4 TCRs predominated at 160-218 and 743-854.

TCRdb's copy holds only in-frame clones and misses some; the assay was immunoSEQ multiplex PCR. The sample includes over 100,000 clones, 85% to 95% of them seen just once. The receptor comes from an adult in good health. The sample in question was peripheral blood, obtained on day 0 of AZD1222 vaccination.

In DNA form, the CDR3 reads TGCGCCAGCAGCCAAGATCCTTACTCCTACGAGCAGTACTTC. Translation gives CASSQDPYSYEQYF. This chain joins TRBV4-3 and TRBJ2-7; D gene uncertain. The CDR3 runs 14 residues. The V and J ends lost 0 bases and 0 bases respectively, with 6 bases between them. Per germline, CDR1 LGHNA and CDR2 YSLEER.